Presented here are 9 T cell receptor beta chains from one specimen sequenced in a study of T-cell reconstitution after alpha-beta-depleted transplantation in children. Researchers prepared the TCRbeta library using unique molecular identifiers, the study reports. TCRdb redid the calling of the PCR reads with MiXCR, one entry per CDR3 protein. This sample has about 410,000 distinct CDR3 sequences, with roughly 20% found just once. The source material was PBMCs from the stem cell graft donor, sampled from the stem cell graft. Source of these receptors: a human donor who donated a stem cell graft to a child with acute myeloid leukemia.

This clonotype came up many times. CDR3 sequence (DNA): TGCAGTGCGACCGCGGCGGGAGTTACAGATACGCAGTATTTT. Translation gives CSATAAGVTDTQYF. The chain couples TRBV20-1 to TRBJ2-3; 7 nucleotides line up with TRBD2. Germline CDR1 and CDR2: DFQATT and SNEGSKA (reference sequence). The CDR3 sequence is 14 residues long. Trimming cost V 6 bases and J 3 bases; bases outside gene matches: 9.

CDR3 loop: CASMLERDTQYF. The CDR3 nucleotides read TGTGCCAGCATGCTCGAGCGGGATACGCAGTATTTT. The chain has TRBV13 and TRBJ2-3; a weak D match, TRBD2 (5 bases). V was trimmed by 7 bases and J by 6 bases, leaving 11 bases between them. The CDR3 is 12 residues long. Germline V gene lookup returns CDR1 PRHDT and CDR2 FYEKMQ (reference sequence).

The CDR3 DNA is TGTGCCAGCATAGGGGGCAGTGGGCGCTATGGCTACACCTTC. Amino acids: CASIGGSGRYGYTF. V gene TRBV7-9 combines with J gene TRBJ1-2, with 7 bases fitting TRBD1. The CDR3 is made up of 14 amino acids. Trimming removed 7 bases from V and 4 bases from J; junction bases left unmatched: 9. Germline CDR1 SEHNR, CDR2 FQNEAQ (reference sequence).

J is TRBJ2-1 and V is TRBV24-1; weak D call: TRBD1 (5 bases). V was shortened by 7 bases and J by 4 bases, with 16 bases between the two germline ends. The germline gives CDR1 KGHDR, CDR2 SFDVKD. The length of the CDR3 is 15 residues. CDR3 residues: CATSPDSPPYNEQFF. DNA of the CDR3: TGTGCCACCAGCCCCGACAGTCCCCCTTACAATGAGCAGTTCTTC.

J is TRBJ1-3 and V is TRBV12-3 or TRBV12-4; 7 positions agree with TRBD1. This CDR3 is 16 amino acids long. The trim removed 1 base at V and 2 bases at J, leaving 5 bases unmatched. The CDR3 region has the DNA TGTGCCAGCAGTTTAGTAGCACAGGGGACTGGAAACACCATATATTTT. Amino acid sequence: CASSLVAQGTGNTIYF.

Ten or more counts support this clonotype. The gene calls are TRBV20-1 and TRBJ2-2; 10 bases are a match to TRBD2. The germline V gene has CDR1 DFQATT and CDR2 SNEGSKA (reference sequence). V lost 6 bases, J lost 2 bases, and 15 bases stayed unmatched. The CDR3 loop spans 18 amino acids. CDR3 amino acids: CSAPPTRASGSNTGELFF. The CDR3 nucleotides are TGCAGTGCCCCACCTACCCGGGCTAGCGGGAGTAACACCGGGGAGCTGTTTTTT.

This clonotype showed up just a few times. V usage is TRBV24-1 and J usage is TRBJ2-1; 13 bases match TRBD2. J was trimmed by 5 bases and V by 4 bases; bases with no gene match: 7. The CDR3 contains 17 residues. The germline V gene has CDR1 KGHDR and CDR2 SFDVKD. CDR3 in amino acids: CATSEKGLAGRDNEQFF. The CDR3 DNA is TGTGCCACCAGTGAAAAGGGACTAGCGGGACGTGACAATGAGCAGTTCTTC.

J is TRBJ2-7 and V is TRBV29-1; TRBD1 agrees at 9 bases. The CDR3 consists of 15 residues. V was clipped by 1 base and J by 1 base; unmatched bases: 5. Per the germline V gene, CDR1 is SQVTM and CDR2 is ANQGSEA. Here the CDR3 reads CSVEAWTGASYEQYF. The DNA of the CDR3 is TGCAGCGTTGAAGCATGGACAGGGGCGTCCTACGAGCAGTACTTC.

Many counts were recorded for this clonotype. The genes are TRBV12-3 or TRBV12-4 and TRBJ2-5; D is tentatively TRBD1 or TRBD2 (5 bases each). V was pared by 3 bases and J by 3 bases, with 14 bases between. This CDR3 is 15 amino acids long. CDR3: CASSFSGLYKETQYF. In DNA form, the CDR3 reads TGTGCCAGCAGTTTCTCGGGGCTTTATAAAGAGACCCAGTACTTC.